The present entry profiles one T cell receptor (beta chain) with its context. Preparing the TCRbeta library involved the use of unique molecular identifiers. MiXCR was run by TCRdb on the PCR reads, yielding one entry per CDR3 protein. The sample contains about 480,000 distinct CDR3 sequences, roughly an eighth of which appear only once. The sample is drawn from a study of T-cell reconstitution after alpha-beta-depleted transplantation in children. The CDR3 spans 16 residues. Trimming took off 5 bases at V and 1 base at J, with 14 bases between the two ends. CDR1 and CDR2 (germline): SEHNR, FQNEAQ (reference sequence).

The sequence was collected from a human donor who donated a stem cell graft to a child with combined immunodeficiency. Specimen: PBMCs from the stem cell graft donor, collected from the stem cell graft. This chain joins TRBV7-9 and TRBJ2-2; D is uncertain. In nucleotides, the CDR3 is TGTGCCAGCAGCCCGCCCCAGACGGTGAACACCGGGGAGCTGTTTTTT. This encodes CASSPPQTVNTGELFF.